This T cell receptor (beta chain) derives from a study of blood T cell repertoires in COVID-19. Background on the study: Nucleic acid was either cDNA or gDNA, and it came from T cells, B-cell-depleted T cells, or PBMCs.

Sequencing was performed with immunoSEQ multiplex PCR; in TCRdb, only in-frame clones are kept and a portion is missing. This sample has a few hundred thousand clones; 85% to 90% occur once, and the top ten carry over 1.2%. The germline V gene has CDR1 MDHEN and CDR2 SYDVKM. The CDR3 is 16 amino acids. Losses at the gene ends were 0 bases for V and 1 base for J; bases not matched to a gene: 0. The source of this sequence is a man older than 75 with acute or convalescent COVID-19. The sample comprised peripheral blood. The J gene is TRBJ2-4, the V gene TRBV28, with 10 bases lining up with TRBD1. The CDR3 bases are TGTGCCAGCAGTTTATGGGGACAGGGGGCCAAAAACATTCAGTACTTC. Encoded protein: CASSLWGQGAKNIQYF.